The 30 T cell receptor beta chains listed next were all sequenced from one sample in a study of blood T cells in healthy people across ages. With a J-beta primer mix and a sample-barcoded 5' primer, a second PCR ran about 6 to 11 cycles. TCRdb passed the 5' RACE reads through MiXCR, listing each CDR3 protein once. The sample contains about 1,500,000 distinct CDR3 sequences, 42% of which appear only once. Sequenced: blood. The receptors shown here come from a woman between 18 and 29 years old in good health.

This chain joins TRBV12-3 or TRBV12-4 and TRBJ2-1; D might be TRBD2 (5 bases). The last part of the DNA fits TRBJ2-7 better; the J call may be wrong. This CDR3 has 15 residues. CDR3 in amino acids: CASSLGESSYNEQYF. The CDR3 DNA follows: TGTGCCAGCAGTTTAGGGGAGAGCTCCTACAATGAGCAGTACTTC.

The J gene is TRBJ2-5, the V gene TRBV6-5, with 9 nucleotides matching TRBD2. Germline CDR1 MNHEY, CDR2 SVGAGI. This CDR3 region has 16 residues. With V trimmed by 1 base and J by 3 bases, 6 bases remained unmatched. The CDR3 region has the DNA TGTGCCAGCAGTTACTGGCGGGGGGGCGCCAAAGAGACCCAGTACTTC. This translates into CASSYWRGGAKETQYF.

This clonotype was seen a handful of times. The chain is built from TRBV29-1 and TRBJ1-2, with a weak D call TRBD1 (5 bases). The germline CDR1 and CDR2 sequences are SQVTM and ANQGSEA. V lost 7 bases to trimming and J lost 5 bases, with 14 bases between them. This CDR3 region has 12 residues. This CDR3 is CSASPGGYGYTF. CDR3 nucleotide sequence: TGCAGCGCCTCCCCGGGGGGTTATGGCTACACCTTC. Full variable domain (missing parts from reference TRBV29-1 and TRBJ1-2): SAVISQKPSRDICQRGTSLTIQCQVDSQVTMMFWYRQQPGQSLTLIATANQGSEATYESGFVIDKFPISRPNLTFSTLTVSNMSPEDSSIYLCSASPGGYGYTFGSGTRLTVV.

The V and J genes are TRBV10-3 and TRBJ1-2; D is possibly TRBD1 (6 bases). V was shortened by 4 bases and J by 8 bases, with 14 bases between the two germline ends. The germline gives CDR1 ENHRY, CDR2 SYGVKD. This CDR3 has 13 amino acids. The CDR3 spells CAISGGQPQGYTF. Written as DNA, the CDR3 is TGTGCCATCAGTGGGGGACAACCCCAAGGCTACACCTTC.

The count of this clonotype is one. The chain links TRBV14 to TRBJ2-1; 8 nucleotides align to TRBD1. This CDR3 region has 14 residues. CDR1 SGHDN and CDR2 FVKESK come from the germline V gene. The V gene end was trimmed by 1 base and the J gene end by 14 bases; junction bases not matched to a gene: 10. CDR3 protein: CASSQAGTGGGEFF. CDR3 nucleotide sequence: TGTGCCAGCAGCCAAGCCGGGACAGGTGGAGGGGAGTTCTTC.

This chain joins TRBV5-1 and TRBJ2-1; 7 bases fit TRBD1. Per germline, CDR1 SGHRS and CDR2 YFSETQ. The CDR3 spans 15 residues. After removal of 1 base from V and 5 bases from J, the junction contained 6 bases not matched to a gene. The CDR3 DNA sequence: TGCGCCAGCAGCTTGATGACAGGGAATGACAATGAGCAGTTCTTC. As protein: CASSLMTGNDNEQFF.

This clonotype was observed many times. The chain employs TRBV29-1 and TRBJ2-7; TRBD1 agrees at 8 bases. Germline trimming cut 3 bases from V and 4 bases from J; bases unmatched to any gene: 11. The CDR3 is 15 residues long. Germline V gene lookup returns CDR1 SQVTM and CDR2 ANQGSEA. The CDR3 DNA reads TGCAGCGTTGATTGGGGGGACAGGCTGCTTTACGAGCAGTACTTC. As protein: CSVDWGDRLLYEQYF.

This clonotype was seen more than once but under ten times. The J gene is TRBJ2-1, the V gene TRBV28; 9 nucleotides agree with TRBD2. In germline, CDR1 is MDHEN, CDR2 SYDVKM. V was pared by 3 bases and J by 3 bases, with 6 bases of the junction left unmatched. The CDR3 is 16 amino acids. This CDR3 is CASSLASGDLYNEQFF. The CDR3 DNA sequence: TGTGCCAGCAGTTTGGCTAGCGGGGACCTCTACAATGAGCAGTTCTTC.

V usage is TRBV3-1 and J usage is TRBJ2-3; no clear D gene. The length of the CDR3 is 14 residues. Trimming left V 0 bases short and J 1 base short, with 5 bases between. CDR1 is LGHDT, CDR2 YNNKEL, per germline (reference sequence). Written as DNA, the CDR3 is TGTGCCAGCAGCCAAGAGGCCCGCACAGATACGCAGTATTTT. This gives the protein CASSQEARTDTQYF.

In its sample, this clonotype was seen a few times. The chain is built from TRBV12-3 or TRBV12-4 and TRBJ1-2, with D perhaps matching TRBD1 (6 bases). The CDR3 has 16 amino acids. The germline V and J ends were trimmed by 7 bases and 2 bases, with 20 bases remaining between them. The CDR3 nucleotides are TGTGCCAGCACCATTTCGGGCAGGGGAGGGAACTATGGCTACACCTTC. Translated, it gives CASTISGRGGNYGYTF.

J is TRBJ2-3 and V is TRBV29-1; the D gene is possibly TRBD2 (6 bases). This CDR3 has 13 amino acids. The V end was cut by 4 bases, the J end by 1 base, with 9 bases between. The germline V gene encodes CDR1 SQVTM and CDR2 ANQGSEA. The CDR3 here is CSVGSSGTDTQYF. In nucleotides, the CDR3 is TGCAGCGTTGGTTCTAGCGGCACAGATACGCAGTATTTT.

This clonotype turned up a few times. The CDR3 here is CASSLGAGTANEQFF. DNA for the CDR3: TGTGCCAGCAGCTTGGGGGCGGGGACCGCCAATGAGCAGTTCTTC. V gene TRBV7-8 combines with J gene TRBJ2-1, with D possibly called TRBD1 or TRBD2 (6 bases each). The CDR3 is 15 amino acids. Germline V gene data show CDR1 as SGHVS and CDR2 as FQNEAQ. Between the trimmed V and J ends, which lost 3 bases and 6 bases, there was a span of 15 bases.

V usage is TRBV6-1 and J usage is TRBJ2-3; tentatively, D is TRBD1 (5 bases). CDR1 is MNHNS, CDR2 SASEGT, per germline. V was clipped by 3 bases and J by 0 bases, with 13 bases between them. The CDR3 is 16 residues long. The CDR3 is CASSDPGHTSTDTQYF. The CDR3, as DNA: TGTGCCAGCAGTGACCCCGGACACACTAGCACAGATACGCAGTATTTT.

In regard to this clonotype: A much larger clonotype is one base distant, so this may be a read error. The gene calls are TRBV29-1 and TRBJ2-7; a possible D gene is TRBD2 (6 bases). Germline V gives CDR1 SQVTM, CDR2 ANQGSEA. There are 13 residues in the CDR3. CDR3 loop: CSGEGASVLGQYF. The CDR3 DNA is TGCAGCGGTGAAGGGGCTAGCGTGTTGGGGCAGTACTTC.

This clonotype has a handful of counts. The V call is TRBV27, the J call TRBJ2-4, with 14 bases aligning to TRBD2. The J call could be wrong; TRBJ2-7 is a better fit for the DNA end. This CDR3 comprises 18 residues. Germline CDR1 and CDR2: MNHEY and SMNVEV (reference sequence). The CDR3 nucleotides are TGTGCCAGCAGTTCTGCAAGGACTAGCGGGAGGAGGAACTACGAGCAGTACTTC. It encodes CASSSARTSGRRNYEQYF.

This CDR3 reads CASSVGQPNNSPLHF. CDR3 nucleotides: TGCGCCAGCAGCGTGGGACAGCCGAATAATTCACCCCTCCACTTT. The rearrangement joins TRBV5-1 to TRBJ1-6, with TRBD1 identical over 7 bases. Germline CDR1 SGHRS, CDR2 YFSETQ. The CDR3 runs to 15 residues. Trimming removed 4 bases from V and 5 bases from J; junction bases left unmatched: 6.

This clonotype was seen only a few times. The CDR3 here is CASKRGGPYEQYF. The CDR3 nucleotides are TGTGCCAGCAAGCGCGGGGGCCCCTACGAGCAGTACTTC. The gene calls are TRBV6-5 and TRBJ2-7; a possible D gene is TRBD2 (7 bases). Trimming cost V 7 bases and J 2 bases, with 12 bases left between them. This CDR3 has 13 amino acids. The germline CDR1 and CDR2 sequences are MNHEY and SVGAGI.

The CDR3 DNA reads TGCGCCAGCAGCCAAGAAGGCCAGGGAAGTCGCGAGACCCAGTACTTC. Residues: CASSQEGQGSRETQYF. The chain is built from TRBV4-1 and TRBJ2-5, with D tentatively TRBD1 (5 bases). Germline assignment: CDR1 MGHRA and CDR2 YSYEKL. V was pared by 0 bases and J by 5 bases, with 16 bases between. The CDR3 runs 16 residues.

V and J are TRBV7-9 and TRBJ1-4, with D uncertain. The CDR3 runs to 13 residues. V was trimmed by 5 bases and J by 8 bases, leaving 12 bases between them. Germline CDR1 and CDR2: SEHNR and FQNEAQ (reference sequence). CDR3 loop: CASSPPAREKLFF. CDR3 DNA: TGTGCCAGCAGCCCGCCGGCGAGAGAAAAACTGTTTTTT.

The genes are TRBV11-3 and TRBJ2-2; D gene ambiguous. The CDR3 spans 16 residues. Germline CDR1 SGHNT, CDR2 YENEEA. Trimming took off 7 bases at V and 1 base at J, with 16 bases between the two ends. CDR3 region: CASTSWKEGNTGELFF. The CDR3, as DNA: TGTGCCAGCACCTCTTGGAAGGAAGGGAACACCGGGGAGCTGTTTTTT.

The chain carries TRBV15 and TRBJ2-7, with 11 bases aligning to TRBD1. V shed 1 base and J 2 bases; nucleotides not matched to a gene: 10. In germline, CDR1 is LNHNV, CDR2 YYDKDF (reference sequence). This CDR3 has 18 residues. The DNA of the CDR3 is TGTGCCACCAGCAGAGGTCCGGGGGGGACAGGGGGTACCTACGAGCAGTACTTC. Its translation is CATSRGPGGTGGTYEQYF.

About this clonotype itself: An end of the junction differs from the germline gene, which may be a read error. The chain has TRBV7-9 and TRBJ2-3, with 7 bases matching TRBD1. From germline, CDR1 is SEHNR and CDR2 FQNEAQ (reference sequence). This CDR3 is 16 amino acids long. The CDR3 bases are TGTGCCAGTAGCTTACTGACAGGGATGGGCACAGATACGCAGTATTTT. Protein sequence: CASSLLTGMGTDTQYF. Combining the CDR3 with reference TRBV7-9 and TRBJ2-3 gives the whole variable domain DTGVSQNPRHKITKRGQNVTFRCDPISEHNRLYWYRQTLGQGPEFLTYFQNEAQLEKSRLLSDRFSAERPKGSFSTLEIQRTEQGDSAMYLCASSLLTGMGTDTQYFGPGTRLTVL.

The CDR3 sequence: CASRAAGAGAYEQYF. In DNA form, the CDR3 reads TGCGCCAGCAGGGCCGCTGGGGCAGGGGCCTACGAGCAGTACTTC. The V call is TRBV4-1, the J call TRBJ2-7; D might be TRBD1 (6 bases). The CDR3 runs 15 residues. The V end was cut by 6 bases, the J end by 2 bases, with 17 bases between. Germline V gene lookup returns CDR1 MGHRA and CDR2 YSYEKL.

A few counts support this clonotype. The chain employs TRBV12-3 or TRBV12-4 and TRBJ2-2, with no clear D. The CDR3 runs 15 residues. The germline V and J ends were trimmed by 6 bases and 1 base, with 12 bases remaining between them. The CDR3 is CASSPLVRNTGELFF. CDR3 DNA: TGTGCCAGCAGCCCTCTAGTAAGGAACACCGGGGAGCTGTTTTTT.

This clonotype was seen only a few times. Here the CDR3 reads CASSSGYRTEAFF. The CDR3 region has the DNA TGTGCCAGCAGCTCAGGGTATAGGACTGAAGCTTTCTTT. The genes are TRBV7-2 and TRBJ1-1; a weak D match, TRBD1 (5 bases). This CDR3 contains 13 residues. V was trimmed by 4 bases and J by 5 bases, leaving 11 bases between them. CDR1 and CDR2 (germline): SGHTA, FQGNSA.

The rearrangement links TRBV21-1 to TRBJ2-5. TRBV21-1 is termed a pseudogene. This CDR3 has 13 residues. This CDR3 reads CASSKVLGETQYF. CDR3 DNA: TGTGCCAGCAGCAAAGTTCTGGGCGAGACCCAGTACTTC.

The chain combines TRBV6-1 with TRBJ2-3; D gene uncertain. CDR1 is MNHNS, CDR2 SASEGT, per germline. Trimming shortened V by 8 bases and J by 3 bases, and 9 bases separated the two germline ends. The CDR3 runs 12 residues. CDR3 region: CASVFRTDTQYF. For the CDR3, the DNA is TGTGCCAGCGTTTTTAGGACAGATACGCAGTATTTT.

The genes are TRBV11-2 and TRBJ2-5, with 10 bases lining up with TRBD2. Germline V lookup: CDR1 SGHAT, CDR2 FQNNGV. This CDR3 spans 14 amino acids. J was trimmed by 3 bases and V by 5 bases; bases with no gene match: 3. CDR3 sequence (DNA): TGTGCCAGCAGCCGACTAGCGGGTAAAGAGACCCAGTACTTC. Amino acid sequence: CASSRLAGKETQYF.

V is TRBV20-1 and J is TRBJ2-7; 7 positions match TRBD2. The CDR3 runs 13 residues. Germline V gene lookup returns CDR1 DFQATT and CDR2 SNEGSKA (reference sequence). The V and J ends lost 5 bases and 2 bases, in that order; junction bases with no gene match: 6. As DNA, the CDR3 is TGCAGTGCTGGACTAGTCAGAGCCTACGAGCAGTACTTC. This translates into CSAGLVRAYEQYF.

This clonotype was observed a few times. This chain joins TRBV12-3 or TRBV12-4 and TRBJ2-4; tentative D call: TRBD2 (6 bases). V lost 3 bases and J lost 2, with 11 bases in between. The CDR3 totals 15 residues. The CDR3 bases are TGTGCCAGCAGTTTCTGGGGGAGGTCCAAAAACATTCAGTACTTC. Translated: CASSFWGRSKNIQYF.